Following are 10 T cell receptor beta chains from one sample sequenced in a study of T cell responses to AZD1222 COVID-19 vaccine. Produced via immunoSEQ multiplex PCR; TCRdb's table is partial and in-frame only. The sample has about 110,000 clones, about 87% seen once. The sample was peripheral blood, taken on day 0 of AZD1222 vaccination. These receptors were collected from an adult in good health.

This chain uses TRBV10-1 with TRBJ1-1, with D uncertain. Germline V gene data show CDR1 as WNHNN and CDR2 as SYGVQD (reference sequence). V lost 0 bases, J lost 1 base, and 3 bases lay in between. The CDR3 covers 13 residues. Here the CDR3 DNA reads TGCGCCAGCAGTGAGTCGGGGAACACTGAAGCTTTCTTT. Its translation is CASSESGNTEAFF.

The V and J genes are TRBV7-3 and TRBJ1-2; 7 nucleotides line up with TRBD1. The CDR3 extends over 13 amino acids. Looked up from germline, CDR1 is SGHTA and CDR2 is FQGTGA. Losses at the gene ends were 4 bases for V and 7 bases for J; bases not matched to a gene: 6. Written as DNA, the CDR3 is TGTGCCAGCAGCTCGACAGGGATGGGTGGCTACACCTTC. Protein: CASSSTGMGGYTF. The entire variable domain, with the rest obtained from reference TRBV7-3 and TRBJ1-2, is as follows: GAGVSQTPSNKVTEKGKYVELRCDPISGHTALYWYRQSLGQGPEFLIYFQGTGAADDSGLPNDRFFAVRPEGSVSTLKIQRTERGDSAVYLCASSSTGMGGYTFGSGTRLTVV.

This chain uses TRBV9 with TRBJ2-3; TRBD2 matches at 7 bases. The germline V gene has CDR1 SGDLS and CDR2 YYNGEE. V gave up 0 bases and J gave up 0 bases; unmatched junction bases: 4. This CDR3 region has 16 residues. This chain's CDR3 is CASSVAGGGSTDTQYF. The CDR3 DNA reads TGTGCCAGCAGCGTAGCTGGGGGGGGGAGCACAGATACGCAGTATTTT.

There are a few counts of this clone. The CDR3 protein is CASSLGGQNNYGYTF. The CDR3 nucleotides are TGCGCCAGCAGCTTGGGGGGACAGAATAACTATGGCTACACCTTC. This rearrangement joins TRBV5-1 to TRBJ1-2, with TRBD1 matching over 7 bases. This CDR3 spans 15 amino acids. CDR1 SGHRS and CDR2 YFSETQ come from the germline V gene. Germline trimming cut 0 bases from V and 1 base from J; bases unmatched to any gene: 3.

The V gene is TRBV28, the J gene TRBJ1-3, with 7 bases lining up with TRBD1. The germline gives CDR1 MDHEN, CDR2 SYDVKM. The CDR3 covers 17 residues. J was trimmed by 0 bases and V by 5 bases; bases with no gene match: 10. The CDR3 DNA reads as TGTGCCAGCAGTCAATGGACAGGACCAAGCTCTGGAAACACCATATATTTT. It encodes CASSQWTGPSSGNTIYF. The complete variable domain, with remaining parts taken from reference TRBV28 and TRBJ1-3, reads DVKVTQSSRYLVKRTGEKVFLECVQDMDHENMFWYRQDPGLGLRLIYFSYDVKMKEKGDIPEGYSVSREKKERFSLILESASTNQTSMYLCASSQWTGPSSGNTIYFGEGSWLTVV.

V and J are TRBV6-4 and TRBJ1-6, with 9 bases that match TRBD1. This CDR3 region has 15 residues. The trim removed 6 bases at V and 9 bases at J, leaving 9 bases unmatched. Germline V lookup: CDR1 MRHNA, CDR2 SNTAGT. The CDR3 loop is CASSAQGQGSSPLHF. CDR3 sequence (DNA): TGTGCCAGCAGCGCTCAGGGACAGGGAAGTTCACCCCTCCACTTT.

The chain uses TRBV18 and TRBJ1-5; D gene ambiguous. The CDR3 is made up of 16 amino acids. Germline V CDR1 and CDR2: KGHSH, LQKENI. V was shortened by 2 bases and J by 1 base, with 12 bases between the two germline ends. CDR3 amino acids: CASSPEAGVSNQPQHF. The CDR3 DNA is TGTGCCAGCTCACCAGAGGCAGGCGTAAGCAATCAGCCCCAGCATTTT.

The rearrangement uses TRBV5-4 and TRBJ2-3; D might be TRBD2 (5 bases). Germline lookup yields CDR1 SGHNT and CDR2 YYREEE (reference sequence). The V end lost 0 bases, the J end lost 1 base, and 15 bases lay between the germline ends. This CDR3 is 17 amino acids long. The CDR3 DNA reads as TGTGCCAGCAGCTTGGATATAGGGAAGGGAGGCACAGATACGCAGTATTTT. Amino acid sequence: CASSLDIGKGGTDTQYF.

The chain couples TRBV9 to TRBJ2-3, with D tentatively TRBD2 (5 bases). Germline V gives CDR1 SGDLS, CDR2 YYNGEE. This CDR3 has 17 amino acids. Trimming cost V 3 bases and J 4 bases, with 21 bases left between them. The CDR3 DNA reads as TGTGCCAGCAGCGCGACTACACCGGGCCACGGGGCAGATACGCAGTATTTT. Encoded protein: CASSATTPGHGADTQYF.

The genes are TRBV12-5 and TRBJ2-7; possibly TRBD1 or TRBD2 for D (5 bases each). V dropped 8 bases and J dropped 2 bases, with 10 bases sitting between them. CDR3 length equals 12 residues. CDR1 is LGHNT, CDR2 FRNRAP, per germline. The CDR3 loop is CASFRDPYEQYF. As DNA, the CDR3 is TGTGCTAGTTTCAGGGACCCCTACGAGCAGTACTTC.